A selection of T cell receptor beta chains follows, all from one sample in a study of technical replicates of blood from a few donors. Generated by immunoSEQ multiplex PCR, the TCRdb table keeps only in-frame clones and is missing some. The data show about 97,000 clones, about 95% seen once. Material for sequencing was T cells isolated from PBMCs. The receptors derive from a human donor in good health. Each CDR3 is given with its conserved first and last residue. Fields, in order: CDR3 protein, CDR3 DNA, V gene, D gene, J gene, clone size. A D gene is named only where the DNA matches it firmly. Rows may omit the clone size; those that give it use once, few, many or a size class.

CASSGPNQPQHF,TGTGCCAGCAGTGGGCCTAATCAGCCCCAGCATTTT,TRBV2,.,TRBJ1-5,few
CASSLKGSTYEQYF,TGTGCCAGCAGCTTAAAGGGGTCCACCTACGAGCAGTACTTC,TRBV7-9,.,TRBJ2-7,.
CASSPAEGGLDTQYF,TGCGCCAGCAGCCCCGCGGAGGGGGGGTTGGATACGCAGTATTTT,TRBV4-1,.,TRBJ2-3,.
CASSWGGYQGANEQYF,TGTGCCAGCAGTTGGGGTGGGTACCAGGGGGCGAACGAGCAGTACTTC,TRBV28,TRBD1,TRBJ2-7,.
CSVDGARSSYNEQFF,TGCAGCGTTGATGGTGCGAGGAGCTCCTACAATGAGCAGTTCTTC,TRBV29-1,.,TRBJ2-1,.
CASGGDTNEKLFF,TGTGCCAGCGGGGGGGATACTAATGAAAAACTGTTTTTT,TRBV28,.,TRBJ1-4,.
CASSESSGFSAFF,TGTGCCAGCAGTGAAAGCTCGGGGTTCTCGGCTTTCTTT,TRBV2,.,TRBJ1-1,.
CASSPGDTSYGYTF,TGTGCCAGCAGCCCCGGGGACACCTCCTATGGCTACACCTTC,TRBV9,.,TRBJ1-2,.
CASSQGLAGEYEQFF,TGTGCCAGCAGCCAGGGACTAGCGGGAGAGTATGAGCAGTTCTTC,TRBV5-4,TRBD2,TRBJ2-1,.
CASSQSGSTNNEQFF,TGCGCCAGCAGTCAATCTGGGAGTACGAACAATGAGCAGTTCTTC,TRBV23-1,.,TRBJ2-1,.
CASSPAGDVQPQHF,TGTGCCAGCTCACCCGCGGGCGACGTTCAGCCCCAGCATTTT,TRBV18,.,TRBJ1-5,.
CASSSGTGRWEQYF,TGTGCCAGCAGTTCCGGGACAGGGCGTTGGGAGCAGTACTTC,TRBV6-5,TRBD1,TRBJ2-7,.
CASSLDYTDTQYF,TGTGCCAGCAGCTTAGACTACACAGATACGCAGTATTTT,TRBV11-2,.,TRBJ2-3,.
CASSSQGDRNNEQFF,TGTGCCAGCAGCTCACAAGGGGACAGAAACAATGAGCAGTTCTTC,TRBV7-2,TRBD1,TRBJ2-1,.
CASSLGDGSSYEQYF,TGCGCCAGCAGCTTGGGGGACGGGAGCTCCTACGAGCAGTACTTC,TRBV5-1,.,TRBJ2-7,.
CASSLGHSRSYEQYF,TGTGCCAGCAGCTTGGGACATTCCCGCTCCTACGAGCAGTACTTC,TRBV7-9,.,TRBJ2-7,.
CAWSGSGETGELFF,TGTGCCTGGAGTGGATCGGGGGAGACCGGGGAGCTGTTTTTT,TRBV30,.,TRBJ2-2,.
CASSLASGYTDTQYF,TGTGCCAGCAGCTTGGCAAGCGGATACACAGATACGCAGTATTTT,TRBV5-4,.,TRBJ2-3,.
CASSLGAGPSKNIQYF,TGTGCCAGCAGCTTGGGAGCGGGACCCTCCAAAAACATTCAGTACTTC,TRBV7-9,TRBD2,TRBJ2-4,.
CASKTYRGHYGYTF,TGTGCCAGCAAGACTTATAGGGGCCACTATGGCTACACCTTC,TRBV13,.,TRBJ1-2,.
CASNRQGIYNEQFF,TGTGCCAGCAACCGACAGGGGATCTACAATGAGCAGTTCTTC,TRBV7-2,TRBD1,TRBJ2-1,.
CASSPSPIAQMTSEKLFF,TGTGCCAGCAGCCCCTCTCCGATAGCCCAAATGACGAGTGAAAAACTGTTTTTT,TRBV11-2,.,TRBJ1-4,.
CASSEASLSDEQFF,TGTGCCAGCAGTGAGGCTAGCCTTTCCGATGAGCAGTTCTTC,TRBV6-4,.,TRBJ2-1,once
CASRTGGVSYNEQFF,TGTGCCAGTAGGACGGGGGGGGTCTCCTACAATGAGCAGTTCTTC,TRBV19,TRBD2,TRBJ2-1,.
CASSLAGGIAGELFF,TGTGCCAGCAGCCTAGCGGGAGGAATAGCCGGGGAGCTGTTTTTT,TRBV7-3,TRBD2,TRBJ2-2,.
CASSFYGGGEAFF,TGTGCCAGCAGTTTCTATGGGGGGGGTGAGGCTTTCTTT,TRBV27,.,TRBJ1-1,.
CASSLEGQGSGANVLTF,TGCGCCAGCAGCTTGGAGGGACAGGGATCTGGGGCCAACGTCCTGACTTTC,TRBV5-1,TRBD1,TRBJ2-6,.
CASSHLAGGLAPYNEQFF,TGTGCCAGCAGCCACCTAGCGGGAGGCCTTGCGCCCTACAATGAGCAGTTCTTC,TRBV14,TRBD2,TRBJ2-1,.
CAAGEGGGEKLFF,TGTGCCGCGGGGGAGGGTGGGGGCGAAAAACTGTTTTTT,TRBV6-5,.,TRBJ1-4,.
CASSESFGYEQYF,TGTGCCAGCAGTGAATCTTTCGGCTACGAGCAGTACTTC,TRBV25-1,.,TRBJ2-7,.
CASTSEGTLVDKEQFF,TGTGCCAGCACCTCAGAGGGCACTTTGGTGGATAAGGAGCAGTTCTTC,TRBV11-3,.,TRBJ2-1,.
CASSQALYNEQFF,TGTGCCAGCAGCCAGGCTCTCTACAATGAGCAGTTCTTC,TRBV11-2,.,TRBJ2-1,.
CASSIVSIRRGSTDTQYF,TGTGCCAGTAGTATAGTGTCGATTCGGCGGGGTAGCACAGATACGCAGTATTTT,TRBV19,.,TRBJ2-3,.
CASTNTGHEQYF,TGTGCCAGCACCAATACAGGGCACGAGCAGTACTTC,TRBV27,.,TRBJ2-7,.
CASSLAAAHSTSYEQYF,TGCGCCAGCAGCTTGGCGGCGGCGCACTCGACCTCCTACGAGCAGTACTTC,TRBV5-1,.,TRBJ2-7,.
CASSVSSFTDTQYF,TGTGCCAGCAGTGTGAGCTCCTTTACAGATACGCAGTATTTT,TRBV6-4,.,TRBJ2-3,.
CSARMRTEAFF,TGCAGTGCTAGAATGAGGACTGAAGCTTTCTTT,TRBV20-1,.,TRBJ1-1,.
CASRGQGNEKLFF,TGTGCCAGCAGGGGACAGGGTAATGAAAAACTGTTTTTT,TRBV25-1,TRBD1,TRBJ1-4,.
CASSLDGAYSNQPQHF,TGTGCCAGCAGCTTAGATGGGGCCTATAGCAATCAGCCCCAGCATTTT,TRBV7-8,.,TRBJ1-5,.
CASSTYRGYEQYF,TGTGCCAGCAGTACATACAGGGGCTACGAGCAGTACTTC,TRBV2,TRBD1,TRBJ2-7,.
CASSIQGFTEAFF,TGTGCCAGCAGCATACAGGGTTTCACTGAAGCTTTCTTT,TRBV7-2,.,TRBJ1-1,.
CASSQQGWTGELFF,TGCGCCAGCAGCCAACAGGGTTGGACCGGGGAGCTGTTTTTT,TRBV4-1,.,TRBJ2-2,.
CASSPLPSLSQHF,TGTGCCAGTAGCCCCTTACCCTCACTGTCCCAGCATTTT,TRBV19,.,TRBJ1-5,.
CASSASGGNYGYTF,TGTGCCAGCAGTGCTTCAGGGGGTAACTATGGCTACACCTTC,TRBV6-1,TRBD1,TRBJ1-2,.
CASTDRGLEGDGYTF,TGTGCCAGTACCGACAGGGGGCTTGAGGGGGATGGCTACACCTTC,TRBV19,TRBD1,TRBJ1-2,.
CASSSGTGELMNTEAFF,TGTGCCAGCAGCTCGGGGACAGGGGAGCTCATGAACACTGAAGCTTTCTTT,TRBV5-6,TRBD1,TRBJ1-1,.
CASSKEQTSGNQETQYF,TGTGCCAGCAGCAAAGAACAGACTAGCGGGAACCAAGAGACCCAGTACTTC,TRBV21-1,.,TRBJ2-5,.